The following is a TCR beta chain sequence with its context. Its antigen is still unknown. This sample was included in a study of blood T cells in healthy people across ages. Germline loops: CDR1 SNHLY, CDR2 FYNNEI. The CDR3 consists of 14 residues. The V and J ends lost 7 bases and 5 bases respectively, with 14 bases between them. Regarding the study as a whole: Across the age range, TCR beta diversity per million T cells fell in a roughly linear way. TCR beta diversity tracked closely with naive T cell percentage. The unknown donor CMV status may have confounded expanded clonotype changes.

A sample-barcoded 5' primer and a J-beta primer mix were used in a second PCR of roughly 6 to 11 cycles. The template-switch adaptor was a 5' adaptor with 12 random nucleotides. It tagged each cDNA molecule. TCRdb ran MiXCR on the 5' RACE reads and lists one entry per CDR3 protein. In the table there are some 670,000 distinct CDR3 sequences, around 50% of which are singletons. The chain couples TRBV2 to TRBJ2-2; D might be TRBD2 (5 bases). The receptor comes from a woman aged 80 or over in good health. The sequenced material came from blood. CDR3: CASKATPGTGELFF. The CDR3 DNA is TGTGCCAGCAAAGCAACCCCGGGGACCGGGGAGCTGTTTTTT.